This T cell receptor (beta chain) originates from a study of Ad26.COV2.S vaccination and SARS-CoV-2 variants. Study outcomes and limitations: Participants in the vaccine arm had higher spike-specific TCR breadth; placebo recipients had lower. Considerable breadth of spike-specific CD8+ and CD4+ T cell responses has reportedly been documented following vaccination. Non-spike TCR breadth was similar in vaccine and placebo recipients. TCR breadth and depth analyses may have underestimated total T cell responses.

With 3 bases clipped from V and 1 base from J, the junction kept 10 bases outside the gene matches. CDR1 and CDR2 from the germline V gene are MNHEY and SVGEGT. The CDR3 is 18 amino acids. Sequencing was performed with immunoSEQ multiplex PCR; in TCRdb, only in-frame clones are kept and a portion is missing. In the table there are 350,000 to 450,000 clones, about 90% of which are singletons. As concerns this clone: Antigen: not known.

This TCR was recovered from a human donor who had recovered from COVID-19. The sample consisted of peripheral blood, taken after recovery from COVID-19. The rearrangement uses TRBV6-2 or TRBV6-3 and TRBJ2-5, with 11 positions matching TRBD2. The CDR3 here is CASSYKLAGVLGQETQYF. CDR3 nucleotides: TGTGCCAGCAGTTATAAACTAGCGGGGGTTTTGGGCCAAGAGACCCAGTACTTC.